Sequencing of this T cell receptor (beta chain) was carried out in a study of T-cell memory formation after mild COVID-19. TCRdb ran MiXCR on the 5' RACE reads and lists one entry per CDR3 protein. The table lists some 190,000 distinct CDR3 sequences, 15% to 20% of them singletons, with 2.4% in the top ten. CDR3 size: 14 residues. Trimming stripped 4 bases from V and 2 bases from J, with 11 bases between. CDR1 and CDR2 (germline): SQVTM, ANQGSEA. Only a few counts were recorded for this clonotype. The sequenced material came from PBMCs or a T cell subset sorted from them (not recorded which). The receptor comes from an adult woman who had mild COVID-19 (a few samples of this study predate the infection). Cell type and time point are not known. The J gene is TRBJ2-2, the V gene TRBV29-1; D unresolved. The CDR3 DNA reads TGCAGCGTTGGCCCCCAAATTAACACCGGGGAGCTGTTTTTT. Its translation is CSVGPQINTGELFF.